The rows below give T cell receptor beta chains drawn from one sample of a study of cytomegalovirus exposure and HLA in healthy donors. The table came from immunoSEQ multiplex PCR; TCRdb's copy has only in-frame clones and leaves some out. The repertoire holds 250,000 to 350,000 clones, with around 87% as singletons. The specimen was PBMCs. These receptor sequences come from a woman younger than 45 in good health and CMV-seropositive. CDR3s include the opening cysteine and the closing phenylalanine or tryptophan. The D gene is left open where the match is weak. Expanded clones get a size class; other rows say once, few or many, or leave the size out.

clone size | D gene | J gene | V gene | CDR3 protein | CDR3 DNA
. | . | TRBJ2-3 | TRBV30 | CALGSTDTQYF | TGTGCCCTCGGTAGCACAGATACGCAGTATTTT
. | . | TRBJ2-1 | TRBV4-3 | CASSQGFGNEQFF | TGCGCCAGCAGCCAAGGGTTTGGCAATGAGCAGTTCTTC
. | . | TRBJ2-3 | TRBV29-1 | CSVEGGAGYTQYF | TGCAGCGTTGAAGGAGGGGCGGGGTATACGCAGTATTTT
. | TRBD1 | TRBJ1-2 | TRBV29-1 | CSAPDRDRDYSRGYTF | TGCAGCGCCCCGGACCGGGACAGGGACTACAGCAGGGGCTACACCTTC
. | . | TRBJ2-5 | TRBV6-1 | CASSEALGGIQETQYF | TGTGCCAGCAGTGAAGCGCTCGGTGGGATCCAAGAGACCCAGTACTTC
. | . | TRBJ1-2 | TRBV30 | CAWRRRTVGGGGGYTF | TGTGCCTGGAGAAGAAGGACAGTGGGGGGAGGTGGTGGCTACACCTTC
. | . | TRBJ2-2 | TRBV30 | CACRDARTGELFF | TGTGCCTGTAGGGACGCGAGAACCGGGGAGCTGTTTTTT
once | . | TRBJ1-4 | TRBV27 | CASSLMRNEKLFF | TGTGCCAGCAGTTTGATGCGGAATGAAAAACTGTTTTTT
. | TRBD2 | TRBJ2-7 | TRBV2 | CASKEDGTSYYEQYF | TGTGCCAGCAAAGAGGATGGGACTAGCTATTACGAGCAGTACTTC
once | . | TRBJ1-4 | TRBV5-6 | CASSLGWPAPSEKLFF | TGTGCCAGCAGCTTGGGTTGGCCCGCCCCGAGTGAAAAACTGTTTTTT
. | . | TRBJ1-5 | TRBV6-5 | CASSPGWGGQPQHF | TGTGCCAGCAGCCCCGGGTGGGGGGGGCAGCCCCAGCATTTT
. | . | TRBJ1-1 | TRBV10-3 | CAISEWGNTEAFF | TGTGCCATCAGTGAATGGGGGAACACTGAAGCTTTCTTT
. | . | TRBJ2-6 | TRBV5-1 | CASSFKSGTAQSGANVLTF | TGCGCCAGCAGCTTTAAATCCGGGACGGCCCAATCTGGGGCCAACGTCCTGACTTTC
. | TRBD2 | TRBJ2-1 | TRBV15 | CATSREREGGRDEQFF | TGTGCCACCAGCAGAGAGCGGGAGGGAGGTAGAGATGAGCAGTTCTTC
. | . | TRBJ2-7 | TRBV19 | CASSIAKTAYEQYF | TGTGCCAGTAGTATAGCCAAGACAGCTTACGAGCAGTACTTC
. | . | TRBJ2-7 | TRBV7-6 | CASPLGDYEQYF | TGTGCCAGCCCCCTGGGGGACTACGAGCAGTACTTC
. | . | TRBJ2-7 | TRBV25-1 | CASSEFGGQGEQYF | TGTGCCAGCAGTGAATTTGGGGGGCAGGGCGAGCAGTACTTC
. | . | TRBJ2-2 | TRBV19 | CASSMRSSGELFF | TGTGCCAGTAGTATGCGGTCAAGCGGGGAGCTGTTTTTT
. | TRBD2 | TRBJ2-7 | TRBV13 | CASSPTSGKYEQYF | TGTGCCAGCAGTCCGACTAGCGGGAAATACGAGCAGTACTTC
few | . | TRBJ1-1 | TRBV6-1 | CASSVGGTEAFF | TGTGCCAGCAGCGTAGGGGGCACTGAAGCTTTCTTT
few | . | TRBJ1-1 | TRBV6-1 | CASSRVWNTEAFF | TGTGCCAGCTCCAGGGTATGGAACACTGAAGCTTTCTTT
few | . | TRBJ1-2 | TRBV28 | CASSFPTGVTGYTF | TGTGCCAGCAGCTTTCCTACCGGGGTGACTGGCTACACCTTC
once | . | TRBJ1-1 | TRBV6-5 | CASSYRTGRTEAFF | TGTGCCAGCAGTTACAGAACAGGGAGAACTGAAGCTTTCTTT
once | TRBD2 | TRBJ2-1 | TRBV5-6 | CASSLTSGGLFNEQFF | TGTGCCAGCAGCTTGACGTCGGGAGGCTTGTTCAATGAGCAGTTCTTC
. | . | TRBJ1-4 | TRBV5-1 | CASGPSPNEKLFF | TGCGCCAGCGGGCCGTCACCTAATGAAAAACTGTTTTTT
. | . | TRBJ2-7 | TRBV9 | CASSVGLAGYEQYF | TGTGCCAGCAGCGTAGGATTAGCTGGCTACGAGCAGTACTTC
. | . | TRBJ2-7 | TRBV18 | CASSPRGLANTYEQYF | TGTGCCAGCTCGCCACGCGGTCTAGCGAATACCTACGAGCAGTACTTC
once | . | TRBJ1-6 | TRBV7-3 | CASSPDGRNNSPLHF | TGTGCCAGCAGCCCCGACGGGAGAAATAATTCACCCCTCCACTTT
. | TRBD2 | TRBJ2-3 | TRBV27 | CASSFSYPGLAGTTDTQYF | TGTGCCAGCAGTTTCTCATACCCGGGACTAGCGGGGACCACAGATACGCAGTATTTT
. | TRBD1 | TRBJ2-2 | TRBV6-1 | CASRRDRVAGGELFF | TGTGCCAGCAGAAGGGACAGGGTCGCGGGCGGGGAGCTGTTTTTT
. | . | TRBJ2-5 | TRBV7-6 | CASSGPARETQYF | TGTGCCAGCAGTGGGCCGGCGCGGGAGACCCAGTACTTC
. | . | TRBJ2-2 | TRBV30 | CAWSVLHLGAGELFF | TGTGCCTGGAGTGTACTCCACCTAGGGGCCGGGGAGCTGTTTTTT
. | . | TRBJ2-2 | TRBV4-1 | CASSLGEWAGELFF | TGCGCCAGCAGCCTAGGGGAATGGGCCGGGGAGCTGTTTTTT
. | . | TRBJ2-3 | TRBV5-1 | CASSLGGGGKDTQYF | TGCGCCAGCAGCTTGGGCGGAGGGGGGAAAGATACGCAGTATTTT
. | TRBD1 | TRBJ1-5 | TRBV2 | CASSAGGLGQPQHF | TGTGCCAGCAGTGCAGGGGGGTTGGGTCAGCCCCAGCATTTT
. | . | TRBJ2-1 | TRBV7-3 | CASSPTGTKNEQFF | TGTGCCAGCAGCCCCACCGGGACGAAGAATGAGCAGTTCTTC
. | . | TRBJ1-5 | TRBV10-1 | CASSELGEGLNQPQHF | TGCGCCAGCAGTGAGCTCGGGGAGGGGCTCAATCAGCCCCAGCATTTT
. | TRBD1 | TRBJ1-3 | TRBV29-1 | CSVEDRSSGNTIYF | TGCAGCGTTGAGGACAGGAGCTCTGGAAACACCATATATTTT